The clone carrying this T cell receptor (beta chain) was found once. This record belongs to a study of blood T cell repertoires in COVID-19. Per the original data handling: Nucleated cell number was recorded as an estimate derived from reference gene primer amplification. The assay was immunoSEQ multiplex PCR, and TCRdb's table has in-frame clones only and misses some. V, J and clone size are those of that table, while D and trimming were read from the DNA. Of approximately 150,000 clones listed, roughly 87% are singletons. The sequencing sample was made of peripheral blood. This TCR was sampled from a woman aged 55-70 years with active or convalescent COVID-19.

CDR3: CASSQVVVLGNSGGYTF. The CDR3, as DNA: TGCGCCAGCAGCCAAGTTGTGGTTCTGGGCAACTCAGGCGGCTACACCTTC. This sequence joins TRBV4-3 and TRBJ1-2; no clear D. The CDR3 is 17 residues long. V was shortened by 1 base and J by 8 bases, with 23 bases between the two germline ends. Germline loops: CDR1 LGHNA, CDR2 YSLEER.